This T cell receptor beta chain is from a study of response to subunit inactivated influenza vaccine. This CDR3 is built from 14 residues. Germline CDR1 DFQATT, CDR2 SNEGSKA (reference sequence). Trimming at V came to 5 bases and at J to 6 bases, leaving 5 bases not matched to a gene. Study observations and caveats: Authors suggested each seasonal flu vaccination may recruit only limited numbers of new T cells.

Using its own MiXCR run on the RT-PCR reads, TCRdb lists one record per CDR3 protein. Here the sample spans around 200,000 distinct CDR3 sequences, approximately 15% being singletons. This clonotype has a handful of counts. Its antigen is not identified. This chain links TRBV20-1 with TRBJ1-5; the match to TRBD1 covers 12 bases. The TCR was taken from a man aged 50 or older who received an inactivated influenza vaccine. Sample: CD8+ T cells sorted from PBMCs, taken roughly 5 days after vaccination. CDR3 bases: TGCAGTGCTGTCGGGACAGGGGGCAGTCAGCCCCAGCATTTT. Encoded protein: CSAVGTGGSQPQHF.